This TCR beta chain was documented in a study of radiation and T cells in renal cell carcinoma. Study outcomes and limitations: Top tumor clonotypes rose in blood 2 weeks post-radiation, then contracted. Without pretreatment biopsies, baseline tumor clonotype presence was undetermined.

As to time point: blood 4 weeks post-SBRT, at nephrectomy. The treatment here: 15 Gy SBRT to primary tumor, nephrectomy 4 weeks later. Nephrectomy followed 15 Gy stereotactic body radiation by 4 weeks. A word on this clone: Its antigen is undetermined.

Profiling relied on immunoSEQ multiplex PCR, and the TCRdb table lists in-frame clones only, not all of them. The sample includes roughly 170,000 clones, 88% of them seen just once. This receptor was identified in a woman aged 45-65 years with renal cell carcinoma. This specimen was blood, taken from a patient whose treatment included radiotherapy and nephrectomy.

CDR3 nucleotide sequence: TGTGCCAGCTCACCACCTAGGGACGGGGTGAACACTGAAGCTTTCTTT. Translated, it gives CASSPPRDGVNTEAFF. This chain connects TRBV18 to TRBJ1-1; D may be TRBD1 (5 bases). Between the trimmed V and J ends, which lost 0 bases and 0 bases, there was a span of 11 bases. The CDR3 sequence is 16 residues long. CDR1 and CDR2 (germline): KGHSH, LQKENI.